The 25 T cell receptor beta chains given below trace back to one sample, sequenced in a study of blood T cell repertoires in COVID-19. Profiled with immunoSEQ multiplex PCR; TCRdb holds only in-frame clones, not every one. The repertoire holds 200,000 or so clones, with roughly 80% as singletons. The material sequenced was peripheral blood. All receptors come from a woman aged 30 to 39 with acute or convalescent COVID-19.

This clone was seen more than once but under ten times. The CDR3 nucleotides read TGCGCCAGCAGCTTGTCATTTGGACAGGGGTCTTATGGCTACACCTTC. It yields the protein CASSLSFGQGSYGYTF. V usage is TRBV5-1 and J usage is TRBJ1-2; 9 bases are a match to TRBD1. V gave up 1 base and J gave up 5 bases; unmatched junction bases: 9. CDR3 length: 16 amino acids. CDR1 SGHRS and CDR2 YFSETQ come from the germline V gene.

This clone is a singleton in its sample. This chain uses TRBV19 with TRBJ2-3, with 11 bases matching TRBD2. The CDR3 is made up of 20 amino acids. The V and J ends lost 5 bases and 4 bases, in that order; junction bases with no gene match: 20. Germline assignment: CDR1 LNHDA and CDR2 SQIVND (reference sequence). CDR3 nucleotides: TGTGCCAGTAGTCGACGGGGACAGGGTTTAGCGGGAGGGCCCGCAGATACGCAGTATTTT. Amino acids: CASSRRGQGLAGGPADTQYF.

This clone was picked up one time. DNA of the CDR3: TGTGCCTCGGGGGGCTCCTCTGGAAACACCATATATTTT. Translated, it gives CASGGSSGNTIYF. V gene TRBV7-3 combines with J gene TRBJ1-3; TRBD1 is a possible D gene (6 bases). V lost 11 bases and J 0 bases, leaving 11 bases between the germline ends. Germline V CDR1 and CDR2: SGHTA, FQGTGA. The CDR3 totals 13 residues. The complete variable domain, with remaining parts taken from reference TRBV7-3 and TRBJ1-3, reads GAGVSQTPSNKVTEKGKYVELRCDPISGHTALYWYRQSLGQGPEFLIYFQGTGAADDSGLPNDRFFAVRPEGSVSTLKIQRTERGDSAVYLCASGGSSGNTIYFGEGSWLTVV.

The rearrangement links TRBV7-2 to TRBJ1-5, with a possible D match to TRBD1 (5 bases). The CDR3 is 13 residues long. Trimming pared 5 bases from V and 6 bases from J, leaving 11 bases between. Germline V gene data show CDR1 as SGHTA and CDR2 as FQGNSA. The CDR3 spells CASSNRLGQPQHF. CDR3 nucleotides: TGTGCCAGCAGCAACAGGTTAGGTCAGCCCCAGCATTTT. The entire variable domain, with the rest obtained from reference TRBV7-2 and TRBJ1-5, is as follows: GAGVSQSPSNKVTEKGKDVELRCDPISGHTALYWYRQSLGQGLEFLIYFQGNSAPDKSGLPSDRFSAERTGGSVSTLTIQRTQQEDSAVYLCASSNRLGQPQHFGDGTRLSIL.

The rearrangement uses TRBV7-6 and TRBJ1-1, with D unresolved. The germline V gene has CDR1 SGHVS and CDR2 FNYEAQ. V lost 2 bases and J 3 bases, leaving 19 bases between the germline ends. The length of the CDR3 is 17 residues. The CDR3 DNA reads TGTGCCAGCAGCTTATCAGTCCAGGCCGGCAAAGACACTGAAGCTTTCTTT. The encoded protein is CASSLSVQAGKDTEAFF.

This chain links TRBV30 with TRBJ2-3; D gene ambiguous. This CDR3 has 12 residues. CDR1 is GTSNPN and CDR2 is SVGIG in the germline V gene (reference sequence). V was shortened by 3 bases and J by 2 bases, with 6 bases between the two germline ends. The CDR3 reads CAWRTYTDTQYF. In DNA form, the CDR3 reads TGTGCCTGGAGAACCTACACAGATACGCAGTATTTT.

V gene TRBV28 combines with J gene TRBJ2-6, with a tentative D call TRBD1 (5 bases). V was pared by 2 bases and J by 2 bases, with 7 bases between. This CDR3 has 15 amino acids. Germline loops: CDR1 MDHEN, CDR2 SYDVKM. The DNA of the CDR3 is TGTGCCAGCAGTTTACGCAGGGCTGGGGCCAACGTCCTGACTTTC. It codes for CASSLRRAGANVLTF.

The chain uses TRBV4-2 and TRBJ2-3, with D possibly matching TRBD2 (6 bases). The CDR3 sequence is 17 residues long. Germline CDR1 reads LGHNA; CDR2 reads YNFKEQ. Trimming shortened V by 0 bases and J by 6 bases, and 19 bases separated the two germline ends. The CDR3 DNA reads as TGTGCCAGCAGCCAAGAATTATATGACGGGGAGGCGGATACGCAGTATTTT. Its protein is CASSQELYDGEADTQYF.

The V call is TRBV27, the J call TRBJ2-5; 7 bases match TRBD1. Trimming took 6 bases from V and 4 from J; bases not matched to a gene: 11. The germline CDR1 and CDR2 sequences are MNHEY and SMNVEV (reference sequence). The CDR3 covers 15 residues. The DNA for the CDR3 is TGTGCCAGCAGACTTAGGGGGCACCAACGAGAGACCCAGTACTTC. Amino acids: CASRLRGHQRETQYF.

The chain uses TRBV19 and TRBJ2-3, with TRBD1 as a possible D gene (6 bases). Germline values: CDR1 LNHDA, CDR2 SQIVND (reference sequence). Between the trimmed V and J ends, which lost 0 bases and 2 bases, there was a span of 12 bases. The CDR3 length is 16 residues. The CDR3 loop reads CASSIDGGSFTDTQYF. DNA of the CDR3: TGTGCCAGTAGTATAGATGGGGGCAGTTTCACAGATACGCAGTATTTT.

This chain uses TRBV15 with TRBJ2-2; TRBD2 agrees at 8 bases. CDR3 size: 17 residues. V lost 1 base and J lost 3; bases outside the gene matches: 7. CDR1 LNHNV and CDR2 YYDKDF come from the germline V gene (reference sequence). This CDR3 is CATSRGAAGGHTGELFF. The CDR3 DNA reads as TGTGCCACCAGCAGAGGGGCTGCGGGGGGCCACACCGGGGAGCTGTTTTTT.

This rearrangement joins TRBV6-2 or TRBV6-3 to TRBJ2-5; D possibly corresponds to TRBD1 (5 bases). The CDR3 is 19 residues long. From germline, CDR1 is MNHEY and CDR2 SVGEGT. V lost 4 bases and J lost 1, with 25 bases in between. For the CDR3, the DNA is TGTGCCAGCAGTTTTTTAACAGGAAGGGATTCGGTGGGCCAAGAGACCCAGTACTTC. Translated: CASSFLTGRDSVGQETQYF.

The CDR3 sequence: CASSTGTYNEQFF. CDR3 in DNA: TGTGCCAGTAGTACCGGGACATACAATGAGCAGTTCTTC. The chain uses TRBV19 and TRBJ2-1, with D possibly TRBD1 on 6 matching bases. The CDR3 length is 13 residues. Germline CDR1 and CDR2: LNHDA and SQIVND (reference sequence). V was clipped by 4 bases and J by 4 bases, with 8 bases between them.

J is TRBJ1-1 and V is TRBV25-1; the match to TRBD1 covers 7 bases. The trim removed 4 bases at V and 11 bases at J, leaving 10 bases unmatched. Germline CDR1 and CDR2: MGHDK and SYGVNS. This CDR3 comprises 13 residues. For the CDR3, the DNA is TGTGCCAGCAGTGCCCCGGACAGGATGCGCGCTTTCTTT. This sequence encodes CASSAPDRMRAFF.

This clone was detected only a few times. The CDR3 here is CATSRDRQLSYEQYF. For the CDR3, the DNA is TGTGCCACCAGCAGAGACAGACAACTTTCCTACGAGCAGTACTTC. The V call is TRBV15, the J call TRBJ2-7; D is ambiguous. Germline CDR1 reads LNHNV; CDR2 reads YYDKDF (reference sequence). The CDR3 runs 15 residues. V was shortened by 0 bases and J by 1 base, with 10 bases between the two germline ends. Full variable domain (remainder filled in from reference TRBV15 and TRBJ2-7): DAMVIQNPRYQVTQFGKPVTLSCSQTLNHNVMYWYQQKSSQAPKLLFHYYDKDFNNEADTPDNFQSRRPNTSFCFLDIRSPGLGDTAMYLCATSRDRQLSYEQYFGPGTRLTVT.

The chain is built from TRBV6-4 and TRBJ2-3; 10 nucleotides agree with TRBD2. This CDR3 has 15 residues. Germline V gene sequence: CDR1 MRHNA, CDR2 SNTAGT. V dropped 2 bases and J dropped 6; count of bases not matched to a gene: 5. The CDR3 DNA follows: TGTGCCAGCAGTGACGGGCCAGCGGGGGGGGATACGCAGTATTTT. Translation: CASSDGPAGGDTQYF.

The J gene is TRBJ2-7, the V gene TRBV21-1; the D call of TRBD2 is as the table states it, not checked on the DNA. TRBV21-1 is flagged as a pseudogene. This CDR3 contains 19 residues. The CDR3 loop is CASSKGMGSGRANSYEQYF. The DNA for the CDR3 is TGTGCCAGCAGCAAAGGGATGGGTAGCGGGAGGGCTAATTCCTACGAGCAGTACTTC.

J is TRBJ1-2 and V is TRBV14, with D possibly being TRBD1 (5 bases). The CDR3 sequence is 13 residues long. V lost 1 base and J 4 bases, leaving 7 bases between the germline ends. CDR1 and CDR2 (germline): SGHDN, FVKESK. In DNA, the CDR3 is TGTGCCAGCAGCCAAGTGCAGGGCTATGGCTACACCTTC. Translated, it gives CASSQVQGYGYTF.

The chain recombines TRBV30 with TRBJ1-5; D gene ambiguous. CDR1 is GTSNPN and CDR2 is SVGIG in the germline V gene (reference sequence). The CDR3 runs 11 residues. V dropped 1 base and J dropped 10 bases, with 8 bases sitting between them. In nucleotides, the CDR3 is TGTGCCTGGAGTGGGTCAGGACCCCAGCATTTT. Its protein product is CAWSGSGPQHF.

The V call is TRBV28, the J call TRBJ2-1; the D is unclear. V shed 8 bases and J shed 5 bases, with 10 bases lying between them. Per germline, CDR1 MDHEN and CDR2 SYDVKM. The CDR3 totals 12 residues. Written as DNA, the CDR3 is TGTGCCAGCTGTAGCCAGAACAATGAGCAGTTCTTC. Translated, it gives CASCSQNNEQFF.

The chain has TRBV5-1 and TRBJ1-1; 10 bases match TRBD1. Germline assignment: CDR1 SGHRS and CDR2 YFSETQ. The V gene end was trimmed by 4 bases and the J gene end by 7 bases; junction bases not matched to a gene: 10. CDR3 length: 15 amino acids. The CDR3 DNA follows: TGCGCCAGCAGCCTCAAGGGACAGGGGTCCCGTGAAGCTTTCTTT. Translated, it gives CASSLKGQGSREAFF. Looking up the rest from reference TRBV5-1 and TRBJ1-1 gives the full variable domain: KAGVTQTPRYLIKTRGQQVTLSCSPISGHRSVSWYQQTPGQGLQFLFEYFSETQRNKGNFPGRFSGRQFSNSRSEMNVSTLELGDSALYLCASSLKGQGSREAFFGQGTRLTVV.

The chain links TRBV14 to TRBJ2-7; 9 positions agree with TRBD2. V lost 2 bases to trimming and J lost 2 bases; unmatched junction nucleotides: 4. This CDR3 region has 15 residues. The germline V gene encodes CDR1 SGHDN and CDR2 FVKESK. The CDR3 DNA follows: TGTGCCAGCAGCCAACGGAGCGGGGGGACCTACGAGCAGTACTTC. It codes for CASSQRSGGTYEQYF.

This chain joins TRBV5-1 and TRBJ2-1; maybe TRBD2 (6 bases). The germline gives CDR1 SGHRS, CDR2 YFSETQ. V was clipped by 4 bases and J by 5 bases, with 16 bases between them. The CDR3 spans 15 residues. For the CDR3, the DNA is TGCGCCAGCAGCCAGCGGGTGATTTTCGACAATGAGCAGTTCTTC. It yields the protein CASSQRVIFDNEQFF.

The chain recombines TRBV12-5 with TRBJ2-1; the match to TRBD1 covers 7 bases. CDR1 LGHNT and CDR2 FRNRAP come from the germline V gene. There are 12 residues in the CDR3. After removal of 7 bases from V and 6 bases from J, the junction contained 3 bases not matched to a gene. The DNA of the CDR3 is TGTGCTAGTGCCCCAGGGGGCAATGAGCAGTTCTTC. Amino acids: CASAPGGNEQFF.

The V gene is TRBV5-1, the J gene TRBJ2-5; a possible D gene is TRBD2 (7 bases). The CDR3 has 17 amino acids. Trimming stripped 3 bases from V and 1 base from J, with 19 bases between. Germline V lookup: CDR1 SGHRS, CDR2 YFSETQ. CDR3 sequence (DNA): TGCGCCAGCAGCTCCGGCGAGAGGGGGGGCGCCCAAGAGACCCAGTACTTC. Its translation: CASSSGERGGAQETQYF.